Sequencing of this T cell receptor (beta chain) was carried out in a study of blood T cell repertoires in COVID-19. On the study more broadly: The United States, Italy and Spain supplied acute and convalescent COVID-19 samples.

CDR3 length equals 17 residues. Germline V gene data show CDR1 as SGHNT and CDR2 as YYREEE (reference sequence). Unmatched junction bases numbered 7, after V lost 4 bases and J lost 2 bases. Original methodology: Nucleated cell number was recorded as an estimate derived from reference gene primer amplification. The repertoire was sequenced with immunoSEQ multiplex PCR; TCRdb's copy has only in-frame clones and lacks some. Clone size and V and J calls were adopted from that table, with D and trimming inferred from the DNA. The data contain about 120,000 clones, just under 80% of them singletons. Material: peripheral blood. V is TRBV5-4 and J is TRBJ2-1; the match to TRBD2 covers 12 bases. This TCR was recovered from a man in his 60s with active or convalescent COVID-19. This CDR3 reads CASSDRLAGDPYNEQFF. As DNA, the CDR3 is TGTGCCAGCAGCGATCGACTAGCGGGAGACCCCTACAATGAGCAGTTCTTC.